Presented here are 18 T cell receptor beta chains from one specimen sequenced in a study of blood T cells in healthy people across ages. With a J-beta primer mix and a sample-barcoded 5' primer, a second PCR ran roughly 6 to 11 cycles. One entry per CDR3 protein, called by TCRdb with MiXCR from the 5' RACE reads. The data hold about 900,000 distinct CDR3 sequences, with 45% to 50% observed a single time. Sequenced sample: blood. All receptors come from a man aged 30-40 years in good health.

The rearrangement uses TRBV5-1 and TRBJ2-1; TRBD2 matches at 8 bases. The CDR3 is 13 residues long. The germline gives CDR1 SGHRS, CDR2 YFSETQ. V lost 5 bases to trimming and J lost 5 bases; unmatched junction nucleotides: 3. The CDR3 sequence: CASRSGGDNEQFF. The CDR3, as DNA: TGCGCCAGCAGGAGCGGGGGCGACAATGAGCAGTTCTTC.

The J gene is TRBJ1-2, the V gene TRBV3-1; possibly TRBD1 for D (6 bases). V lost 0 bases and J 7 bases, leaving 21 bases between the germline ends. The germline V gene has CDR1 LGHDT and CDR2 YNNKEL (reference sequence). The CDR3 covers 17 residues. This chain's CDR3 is CASSQDLSQGSIGGYTF. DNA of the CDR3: TGTGCCAGCAGCCAAGATCTAAGCCAGGGGAGTATCGGTGGCTACACCTTC.

Written as DNA, the CDR3 is TGTGCTAGTGGTTCGCTAGCGGGGGGCACAGATACGCAGTATTTT. As protein: CASGSLAGGTDTQYF. The V call is TRBV12-5, the J call TRBJ2-3, with 10 positions matching TRBD2. CDR1 LGHNT and CDR2 FRNRAP come from the germline V gene. The CDR3 totals 15 residues. The trim removed 4 bases at V and 1 base at J, leaving 2 bases unmatched.

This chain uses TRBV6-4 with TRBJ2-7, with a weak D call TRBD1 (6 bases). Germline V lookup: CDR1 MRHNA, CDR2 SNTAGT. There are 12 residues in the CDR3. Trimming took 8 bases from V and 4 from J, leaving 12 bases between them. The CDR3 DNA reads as TGTGCCAGCCCTGGACAGATTTACGAGCAGTACTTC. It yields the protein CASPGQIYEQYF.

This chain's CDR3 is CASSGSGGSIPVTQYF. As DNA, the CDR3 is TGTGCCAGCAGCGGTAGCGGGGGATCCATACCGGTTACGCAGTATTTT. V usage is TRBV7-2 and J usage is TRBJ2-3, with 9 bases identical to TRBD2. The ends lost 5 bases at V and 8 bases at J; junction bases unmatched: 14. CDR1 and CDR2 from the germline V gene are SGHTA and FQGNSA. This CDR3 has 16 amino acids.

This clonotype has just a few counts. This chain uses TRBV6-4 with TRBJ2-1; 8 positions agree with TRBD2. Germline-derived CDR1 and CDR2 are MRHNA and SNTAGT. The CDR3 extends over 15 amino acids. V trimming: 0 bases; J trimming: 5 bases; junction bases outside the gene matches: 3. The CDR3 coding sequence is TGTGCCAGCAGTGACTCTGCGGGGGGACACAATGAGCAGTTCTTC. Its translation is CASSDSAGGHNEQFF.

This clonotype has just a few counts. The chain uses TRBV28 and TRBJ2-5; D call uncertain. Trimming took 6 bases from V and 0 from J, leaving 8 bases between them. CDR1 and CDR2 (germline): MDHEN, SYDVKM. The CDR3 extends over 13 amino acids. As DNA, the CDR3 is TGTGCCAGCAGCTCCGGGTACCAAGAGACCCAGTACTTC. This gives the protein CASSSGYQETQYF.

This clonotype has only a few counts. As DNA, the CDR3 is TGCGCCAGCAGCTCGGACCCAAGCAACAATGAGCAGTTCTTC. Its protein product is CASSSDPSNNEQFF. The chain employs TRBV5-1 and TRBJ2-1; no reliable D call. Trimming left V 3 bases short and J 5 bases short, with 12 bases between. CDR3 length: 14 amino acids. The V gene's germline CDR1 is SGHRS and CDR2 YFSETQ.

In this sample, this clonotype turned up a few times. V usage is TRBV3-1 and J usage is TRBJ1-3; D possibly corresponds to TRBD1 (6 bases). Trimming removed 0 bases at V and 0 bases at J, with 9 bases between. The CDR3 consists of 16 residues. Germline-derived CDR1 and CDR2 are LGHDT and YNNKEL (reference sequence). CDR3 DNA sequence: TGTGCCAGCAGCCAAGATGGGACAAGCTCTGGAAACACCATATATTTT. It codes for CASSQDGTSSGNTIYF.

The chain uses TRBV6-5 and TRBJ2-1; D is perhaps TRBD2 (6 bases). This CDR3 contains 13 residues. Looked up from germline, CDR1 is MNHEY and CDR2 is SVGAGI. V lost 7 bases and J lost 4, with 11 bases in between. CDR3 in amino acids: CASIAAGYNEQFF. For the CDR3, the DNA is TGTGCCAGCATAGCGGCGGGTTACAATGAGCAGTTCTTC.

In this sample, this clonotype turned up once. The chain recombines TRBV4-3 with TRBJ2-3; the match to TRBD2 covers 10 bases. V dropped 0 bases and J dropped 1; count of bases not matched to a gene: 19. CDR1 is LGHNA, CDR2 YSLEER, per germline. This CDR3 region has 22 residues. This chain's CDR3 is CASSQDRSTSGTPSMGTDTQYF. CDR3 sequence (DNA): TGCGCCAGCAGCCAAGATAGGAGTACTAGCGGGACACCCTCGATGGGCACAGATACGCAGTATTTT.

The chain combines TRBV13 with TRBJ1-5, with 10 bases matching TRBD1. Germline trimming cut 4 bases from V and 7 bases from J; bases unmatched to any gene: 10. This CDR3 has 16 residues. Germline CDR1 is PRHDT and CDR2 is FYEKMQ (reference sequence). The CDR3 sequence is CASSSTGTGVWQPQHF. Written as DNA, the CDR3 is TGTGCCAGCAGCTCAACTGGGACAGGGGTATGGCAGCCCCAGCATTTT.

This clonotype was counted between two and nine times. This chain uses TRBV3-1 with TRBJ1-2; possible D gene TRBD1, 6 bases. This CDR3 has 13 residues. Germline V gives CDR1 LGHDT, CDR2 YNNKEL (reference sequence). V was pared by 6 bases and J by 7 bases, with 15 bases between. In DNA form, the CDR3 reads TGTGCCAGCAGTCCCGGGGGCCTCGGTGGCTACACCTTC. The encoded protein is CASSPGGLGGYTF.

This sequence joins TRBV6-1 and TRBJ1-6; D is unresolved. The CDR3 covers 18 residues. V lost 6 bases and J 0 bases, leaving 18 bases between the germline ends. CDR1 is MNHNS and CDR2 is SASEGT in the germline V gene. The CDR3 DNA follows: TGTGCCAGCAGGAGAACGGAAATACTGTTCTCCTATAATTCACCCCTCCACTTT. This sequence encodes CASRRTEILFSYNSPLHF.

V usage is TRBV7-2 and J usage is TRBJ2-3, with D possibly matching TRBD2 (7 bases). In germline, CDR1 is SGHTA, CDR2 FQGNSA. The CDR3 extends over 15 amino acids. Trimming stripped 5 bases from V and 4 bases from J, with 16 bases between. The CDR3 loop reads CASSGPGGRADTQYF. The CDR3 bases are TGTGCCAGCAGCGGACCCGGGGGGCGCGCAGATACGCAGTATTTT.

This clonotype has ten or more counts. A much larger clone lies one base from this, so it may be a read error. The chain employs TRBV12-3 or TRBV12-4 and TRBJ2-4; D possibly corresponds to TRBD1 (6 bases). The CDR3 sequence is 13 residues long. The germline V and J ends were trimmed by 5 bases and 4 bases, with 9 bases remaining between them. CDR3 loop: CASSRQEKNIQYF. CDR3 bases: TGTGCCAGCAGTCGACAGGAAAAAAACATTCAGTACTTC.

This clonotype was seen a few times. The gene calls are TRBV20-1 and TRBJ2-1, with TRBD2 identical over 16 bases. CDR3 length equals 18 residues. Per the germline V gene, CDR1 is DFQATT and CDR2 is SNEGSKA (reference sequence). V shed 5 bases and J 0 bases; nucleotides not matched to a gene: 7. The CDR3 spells CSAHRGTSGGGSYNEQFF. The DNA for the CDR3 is TGCAGTGCTCACCGCGGGACTAGCGGGGGGGGCTCCTACAATGAGCAGTTCTTC.

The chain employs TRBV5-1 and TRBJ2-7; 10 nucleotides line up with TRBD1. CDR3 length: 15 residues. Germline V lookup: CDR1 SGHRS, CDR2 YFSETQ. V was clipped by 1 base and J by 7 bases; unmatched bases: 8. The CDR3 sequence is CASSLTGTGVSEQYF. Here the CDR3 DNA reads TGCGCCAGCAGCTTGACCGGGACAGGGGTGAGTGAGCAGTACTTC.